These 7 T cell receptor beta chains were sequenced from one sample in a study of response to subunit inactivated influenza vaccine. TCRdb independently ran MiXCR on the RT-PCR reads; one entry per CDR3 protein. The table records roughly 570,000 distinct CDR3 sequences, around 15% of them present only once. Sequencing was performed on PBMCs from blood, taken 11 to 12 days after vaccination. The receptors were sampled from a middle-aged man who received an inactivated influenza vaccine.

This clonotype was observed a handful of times. This chain joins TRBV12-3 or TRBV12-4 and TRBJ1-5; D is possibly TRBD1 (5 bases). There are 14 residues in the CDR3. Trimming stripped 2 bases from V and 7 bases from J, with 12 bases between. This CDR3 is CASSLPQGFQPQHF. The CDR3, as DNA: TGTGCCAGCAGTTTACCCCAGGGTTTCCAGCCCCAGCATTTT.

Many counts were recorded for this clonotype. The gene calls are TRBV28 and TRBJ2-7; either TRBD1 or TRBD2 may supply D (5 bases each). CDR3 length: 14 residues. Germline CDR1 reads MDHEN; CDR2 reads SYDVKM. Trimming pared 4 bases from V and 4 bases from J, leaving 14 bases between. CDR3 in DNA: TGTGCCAGCAGTTCCCGGGAACAGGTTTACGAGCAGTACTTC. Its translation is CASSSREQVYEQYF.

V usage is TRBV12-3 or TRBV12-4 and J usage is TRBJ1-5, with 8 bases matching TRBD1. With 6 bases clipped from V and 7 bases from J, the junction kept 5 bases outside the gene matches. The CDR3 runs 13 residues. The CDR3 here is CASSRGLEQPQHF. CDR3 coding DNA: TGTGCCAGCAGCAGGGGGCTCGAACAGCCCCAGCATTTT.

The chain has TRBV7-8 and TRBJ2-7; D gene unclear. The CDR3 extends over 16 amino acids. Germline V gene lookup returns CDR1 SGHVS and CDR2 FQNEAQ. The V end lost 1 base, the J end lost 0 bases, and 13 bases lay between the germline ends. In DNA, the CDR3 is TGTGCCAGCAGCTTAGAACCACCTTCCAGCTCCTACGAGCAGTACTTC. Amino acids: CASSLEPPSSSYEQYF.

This clonotype was detected only a few times. The chain carries TRBV11-2 and TRBJ2-5; no clear D. CDR1 is SGHAT, CDR2 FQNNGV, per germline. This CDR3 contains 15 residues. Trimming removed 2 bases from V and 5 bases from J, with 15 bases in between. This CDR3 is CASSLSMVGKETQYF. The CDR3 region has the DNA TGTGCCAGCAGCTTAAGCATGGTGGGGAAGGAGACCCAGTACTTC.

There are a few counts of this clonotype. The chain carries TRBV28 and TRBJ2-2, with no clear D. CDR1 is MDHEN and CDR2 is SYDVKM in the germline V gene. The CDR3 sequence is 12 residues long. The V end lost 5 bases, the J end lost 8 bases, and 9 bases lay between the germline ends. The CDR3 region is CASSPNGGELFF. CDR3 in DNA: TGTGCCAGCAGTCCGAATGGTGGGGAGCTGTTTTTT.

This clonotype turned up a few times. V gene TRBV7-2 combines with J gene TRBJ2-2; 9 nucleotides agree with TRBD1. Germline loops: CDR1 SGHTA, CDR2 FQGNSA. V trimming: 6 bases; J trimming: 7 bases; junction bases outside the gene matches: 3. This CDR3 is 13 amino acids long. The CDR3 spells CASRTGGYGELFF. The CDR3 DNA follows: TGTGCCAGCAGGACAGGGGGGTACGGGGAGCTGTTTTTT.